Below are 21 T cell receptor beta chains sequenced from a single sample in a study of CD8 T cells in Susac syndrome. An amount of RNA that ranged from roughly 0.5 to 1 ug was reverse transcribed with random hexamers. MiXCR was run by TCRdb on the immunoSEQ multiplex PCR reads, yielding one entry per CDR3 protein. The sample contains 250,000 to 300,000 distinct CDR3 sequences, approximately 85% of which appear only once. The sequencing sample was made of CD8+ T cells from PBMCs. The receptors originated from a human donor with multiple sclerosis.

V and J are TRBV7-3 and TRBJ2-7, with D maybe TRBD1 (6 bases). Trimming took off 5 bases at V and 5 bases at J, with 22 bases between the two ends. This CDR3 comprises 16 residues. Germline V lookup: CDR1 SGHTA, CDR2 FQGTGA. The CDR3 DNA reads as TGTGCCAGCAGCGGTAGGGCCGCGGGTAGGGGGAACGAGCAGTACTTC. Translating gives CASSGRAAGRGNEQYF.

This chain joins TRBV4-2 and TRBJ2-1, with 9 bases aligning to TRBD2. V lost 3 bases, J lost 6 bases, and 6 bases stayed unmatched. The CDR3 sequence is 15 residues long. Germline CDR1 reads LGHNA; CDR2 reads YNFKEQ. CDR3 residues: CASSQVREGVNEQFF. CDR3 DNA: TGTGCCAGCAGCCAGGTGCGGGAGGGGGTCAATGAGCAGTTCTTC.

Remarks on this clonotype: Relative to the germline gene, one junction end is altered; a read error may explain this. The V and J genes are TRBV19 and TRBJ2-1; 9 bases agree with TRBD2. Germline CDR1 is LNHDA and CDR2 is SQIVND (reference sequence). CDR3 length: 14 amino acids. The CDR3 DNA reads TGTGCCAGAACCGGGACTAGCAGAATAAATGGGCAGTTCTTC. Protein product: CARTGTSRINGQFF.

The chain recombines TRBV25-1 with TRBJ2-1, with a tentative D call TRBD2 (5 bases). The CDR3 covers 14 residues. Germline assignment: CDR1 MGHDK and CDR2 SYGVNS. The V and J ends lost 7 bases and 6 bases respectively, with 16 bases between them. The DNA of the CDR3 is TGTGCCAGCATTATTGGTGAGGGTCCCAATGAGCAGTTCTTC. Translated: CASIIGEGPNEQFF.

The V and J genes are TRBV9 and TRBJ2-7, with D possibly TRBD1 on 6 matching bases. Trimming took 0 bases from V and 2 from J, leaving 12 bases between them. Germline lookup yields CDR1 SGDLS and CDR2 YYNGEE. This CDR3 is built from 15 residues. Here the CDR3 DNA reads TGTGCCAGCAGCGTAGGGAGGACAGAAGCCTACGAGCAGTACTTC. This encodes CASSVGRTEAYEQYF. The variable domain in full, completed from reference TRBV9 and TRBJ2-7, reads DSGVTQTPKHLITATGQRVTLRCSPRSGDLSVYWYQQSLDQGLQFLIQYYNGEERAKGNILERFSAQQFPDLHSELNLSSLELGDSALYFCASSVGRTEAYEQYFGPGTRLTVT.

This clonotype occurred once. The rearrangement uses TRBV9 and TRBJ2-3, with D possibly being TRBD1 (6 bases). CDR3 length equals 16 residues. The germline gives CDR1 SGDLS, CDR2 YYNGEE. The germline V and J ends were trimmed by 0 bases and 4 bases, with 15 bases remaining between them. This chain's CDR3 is CASSVGLEGVADTQYF. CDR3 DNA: TGTGCCAGCAGCGTAGGTCTCGAGGGGGTGGCAGATACGCAGTATTTT.

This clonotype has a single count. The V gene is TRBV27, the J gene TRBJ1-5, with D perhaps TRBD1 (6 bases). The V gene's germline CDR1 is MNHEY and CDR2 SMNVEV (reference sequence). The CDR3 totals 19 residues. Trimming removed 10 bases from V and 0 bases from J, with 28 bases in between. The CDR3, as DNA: TGTGCCAACCTTCTGGAGGGACACCGCTTATTTTATAGCAATCAGCCCCAGCATTTT. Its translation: CANLLEGHRLFYSNQPQHF.

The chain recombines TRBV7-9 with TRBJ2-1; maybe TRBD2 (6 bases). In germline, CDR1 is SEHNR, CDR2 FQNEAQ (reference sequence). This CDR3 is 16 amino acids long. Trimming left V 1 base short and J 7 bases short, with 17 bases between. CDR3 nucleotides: TGTGCCAGCAGCTTAGTCGCAGCGGGTGGCGAGAATGAGCAGTTCTTC. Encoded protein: CASSLVAAGGENEQFF.

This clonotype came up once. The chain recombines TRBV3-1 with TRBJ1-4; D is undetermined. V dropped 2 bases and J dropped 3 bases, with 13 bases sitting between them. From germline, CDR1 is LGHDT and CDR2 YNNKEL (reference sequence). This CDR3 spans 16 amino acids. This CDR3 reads CASSQPGAPANEKLFF. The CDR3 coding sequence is TGTGCCAGCAGCCAACCGGGTGCCCCCGCTAATGAAAAACTGTTTTTT.

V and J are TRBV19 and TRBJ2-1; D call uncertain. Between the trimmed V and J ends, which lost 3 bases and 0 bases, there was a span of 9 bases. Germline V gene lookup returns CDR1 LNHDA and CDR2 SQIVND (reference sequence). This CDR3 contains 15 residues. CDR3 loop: CASSILGFSYNEQFF. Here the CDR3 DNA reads TGTGCCAGTAGTATTCTGGGGTTCTCCTACAATGAGCAGTTCTTC. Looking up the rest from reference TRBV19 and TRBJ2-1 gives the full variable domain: DGGITQSPKYLFRKEGQNVTLSCEQNLNHDAMYWYRQDPGQGLRLIYYSQIVNDFQKGDIAEGYSVSREKKESFPLTVTSAQKNPTAFYLCASSILGFSYNEQFFGPGTRLTVL.

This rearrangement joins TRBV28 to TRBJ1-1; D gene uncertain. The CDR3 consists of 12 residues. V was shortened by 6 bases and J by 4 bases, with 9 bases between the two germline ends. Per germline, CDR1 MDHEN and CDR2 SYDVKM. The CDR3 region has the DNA TGTGCCAGCAGGGAGGGCCCCACTGAAGCTTTCTTT. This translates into CASREGPTEAFF.

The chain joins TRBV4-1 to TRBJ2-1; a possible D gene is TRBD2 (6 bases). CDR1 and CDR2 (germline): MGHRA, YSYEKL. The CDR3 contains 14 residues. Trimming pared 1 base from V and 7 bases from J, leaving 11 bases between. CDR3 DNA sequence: TGCGCCAGCAGCCAAGGAAATGGGGGGAATGAGCAGTTCTTC. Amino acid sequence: CASSQGNGGNEQFF.

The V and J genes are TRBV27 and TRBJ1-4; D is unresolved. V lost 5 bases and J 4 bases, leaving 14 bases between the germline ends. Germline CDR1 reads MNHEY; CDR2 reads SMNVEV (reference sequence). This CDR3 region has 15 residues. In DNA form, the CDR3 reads TGTGCCAGCAGTCCGCGACCGTACCATAATGAAAAACTGTTTTTT. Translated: CASSPRPYHNEKLFF. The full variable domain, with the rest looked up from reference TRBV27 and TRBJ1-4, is EAQVTQNPRYLITVTGKKLTVTCSQNMNHEYMSWYRQDPGLGLRQIYYSMNVEVTDKGDVPEGYKVSRKEKRNFPLILESPSPNQTSLYFCASSPRPYHNEKLFFGSGTQLSVL.

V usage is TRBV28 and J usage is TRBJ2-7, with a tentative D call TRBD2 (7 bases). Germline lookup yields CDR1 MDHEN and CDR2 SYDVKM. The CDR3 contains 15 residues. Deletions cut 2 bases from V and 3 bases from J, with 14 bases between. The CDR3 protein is CASSLGSGEGYEQYF. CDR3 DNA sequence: TGTGCCAGCAGTTTAGGATCAGGGGAGGGCTACGAGCAGTACTTC.

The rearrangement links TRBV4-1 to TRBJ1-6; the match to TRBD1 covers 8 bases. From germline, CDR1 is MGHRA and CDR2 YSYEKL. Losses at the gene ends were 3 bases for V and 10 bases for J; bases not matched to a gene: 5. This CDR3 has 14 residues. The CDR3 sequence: CASSQDRVESPLHF. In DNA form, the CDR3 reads TGCGCCAGCAGCCAGGACAGGGTGGAATCACCCCTCCACTTT.

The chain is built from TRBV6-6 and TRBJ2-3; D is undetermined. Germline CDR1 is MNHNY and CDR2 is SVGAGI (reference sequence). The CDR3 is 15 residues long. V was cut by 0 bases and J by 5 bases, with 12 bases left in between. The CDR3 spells CASSYSATTIDTQYF. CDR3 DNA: TGTGCCAGCAGTTACTCTGCCACTACGATAGATACGCAGTATTTT.

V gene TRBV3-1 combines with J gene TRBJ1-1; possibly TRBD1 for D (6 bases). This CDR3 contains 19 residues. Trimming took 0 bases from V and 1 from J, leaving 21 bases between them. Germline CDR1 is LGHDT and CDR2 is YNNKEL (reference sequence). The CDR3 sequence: CASSQDRFGWGARNTEAFF. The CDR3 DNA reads TGTGCCAGCAGCCAAGATAGATTCGGGTGGGGGGCGAGGAACACTGAAGCTTTCTTT.

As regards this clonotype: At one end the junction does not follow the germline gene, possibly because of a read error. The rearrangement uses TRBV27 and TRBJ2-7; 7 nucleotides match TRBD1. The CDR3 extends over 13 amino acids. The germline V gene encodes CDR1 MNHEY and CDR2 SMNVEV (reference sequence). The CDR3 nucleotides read TGTGCCGGCAGTTTACAGGGGCCCTACGAGCAGTACTTC. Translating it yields CAGSLQGPYEQYF.

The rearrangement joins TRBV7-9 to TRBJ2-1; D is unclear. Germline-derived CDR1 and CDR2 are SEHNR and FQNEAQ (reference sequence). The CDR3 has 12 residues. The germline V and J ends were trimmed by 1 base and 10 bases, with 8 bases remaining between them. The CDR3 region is CASSLVFGEQFF. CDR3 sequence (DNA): TGTGCCAGCAGCTTAGTTTTTGGGGAGCAGTTCTTC. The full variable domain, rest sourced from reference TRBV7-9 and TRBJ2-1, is DTGVSQNPRHKITKRGQNVTFRCDPISEHNRLYWYRQTLGQGPEFLTYFQNEAQLEKSRLLSDRFSAERPKGSFSTLEIQRTEQGDSAMYLCASSLVFGEQFFGPGTRLTVL.

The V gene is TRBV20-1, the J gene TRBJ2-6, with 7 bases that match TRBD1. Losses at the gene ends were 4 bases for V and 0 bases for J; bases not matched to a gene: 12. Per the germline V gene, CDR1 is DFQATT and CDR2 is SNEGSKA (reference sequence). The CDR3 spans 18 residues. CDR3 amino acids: CSAKDPDRDHSGANVLTF. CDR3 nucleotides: TGCAGTGCTAAAGACCCCGACAGGGACCACTCTGGGGCCAACGTCCTGACTTTC.

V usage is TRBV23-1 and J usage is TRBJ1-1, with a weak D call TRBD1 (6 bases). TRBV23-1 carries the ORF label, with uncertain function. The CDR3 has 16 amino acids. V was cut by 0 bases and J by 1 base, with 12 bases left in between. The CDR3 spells CASSQSIQGQNTEAFF. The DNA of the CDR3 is TGCGCCAGCAGTCAATCGATCCAGGGACAGAACACTGAAGCTTTCTTT.